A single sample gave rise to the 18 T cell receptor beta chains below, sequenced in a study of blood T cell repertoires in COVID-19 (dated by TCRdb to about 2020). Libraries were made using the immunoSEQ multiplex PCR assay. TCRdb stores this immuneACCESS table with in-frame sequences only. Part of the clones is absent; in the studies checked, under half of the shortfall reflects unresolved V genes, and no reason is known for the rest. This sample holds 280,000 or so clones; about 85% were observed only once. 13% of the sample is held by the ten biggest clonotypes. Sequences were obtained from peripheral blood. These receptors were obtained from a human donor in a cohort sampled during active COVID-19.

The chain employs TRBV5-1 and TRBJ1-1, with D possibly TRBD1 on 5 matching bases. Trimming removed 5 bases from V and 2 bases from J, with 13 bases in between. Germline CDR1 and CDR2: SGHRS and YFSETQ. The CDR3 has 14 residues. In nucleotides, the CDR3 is TGCGCCAGCAGTCCGGGGGACCTAAACACTGAAGCTTTCTTT. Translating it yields CASSPGDLNTEAFF.

The CDR3 region has the DNA TGCGCCAGCAGCCAAGAGTATACAAGCACAGATACGCAGTATTTT. Its protein is CASSQEYTSTDTQYF. The rearrangement joins TRBV4-3 to TRBJ2-3; no definite D call. V was pared by 0 bases and J by 0 bases, with 7 bases between. Germline V CDR1 and CDR2: LGHNA, YSLEER. The CDR3 is 15 amino acids.

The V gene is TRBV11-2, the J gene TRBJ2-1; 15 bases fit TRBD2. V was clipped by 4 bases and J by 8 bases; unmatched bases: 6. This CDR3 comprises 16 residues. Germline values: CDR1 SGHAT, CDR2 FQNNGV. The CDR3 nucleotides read TGTGCCAGCAGCTGGGGGGGGACTAGCGGGAGGTATGAGCAGTTCTTC. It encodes CASSWGGTSGRYEQFF.

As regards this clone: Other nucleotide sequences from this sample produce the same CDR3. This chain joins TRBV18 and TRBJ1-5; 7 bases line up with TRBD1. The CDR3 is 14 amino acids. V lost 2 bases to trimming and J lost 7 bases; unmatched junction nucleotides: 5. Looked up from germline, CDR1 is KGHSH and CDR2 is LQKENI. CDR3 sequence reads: CASSPRQGGQPQHF. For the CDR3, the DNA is TGTGCCAGCTCACCAAGACAGGGCGGGCAGCCCCAGCATTTT. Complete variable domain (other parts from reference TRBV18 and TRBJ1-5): NAGVMQNPRHLVRRRGQEARLRCSPMKGHSHVYWYRQLPEEGLKFMVYLQKENIIDESGMPKERFSAEFPKEGPSILRIQQVVRGDSAAYFCASSPRQGGQPQHFGDGTRLSIL.

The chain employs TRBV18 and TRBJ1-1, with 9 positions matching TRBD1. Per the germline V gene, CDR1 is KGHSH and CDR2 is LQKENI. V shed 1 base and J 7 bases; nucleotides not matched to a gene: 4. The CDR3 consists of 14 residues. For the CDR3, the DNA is TGTGCCAGCTCACCACGACAGGGGGTCGGTGAAGCTTTCTTT. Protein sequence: CASSPRQGVGEAFF.

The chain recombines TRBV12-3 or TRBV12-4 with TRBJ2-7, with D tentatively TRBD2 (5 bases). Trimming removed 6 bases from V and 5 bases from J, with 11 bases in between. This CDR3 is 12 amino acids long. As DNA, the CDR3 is TGTGCCAGCAGCCTGAGGGTGGACGAGCAGTACTTC. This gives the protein CASSLRVDEQYF.

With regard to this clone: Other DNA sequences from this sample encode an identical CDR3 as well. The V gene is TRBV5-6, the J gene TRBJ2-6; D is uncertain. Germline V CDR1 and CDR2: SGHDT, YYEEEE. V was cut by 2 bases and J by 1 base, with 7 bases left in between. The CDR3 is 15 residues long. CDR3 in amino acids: CASSFTGSGANVLTF. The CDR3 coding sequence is TGTGCCAGCAGCTTCACGGGTTCTGGGGCCAACGTCCTGACTTTC.

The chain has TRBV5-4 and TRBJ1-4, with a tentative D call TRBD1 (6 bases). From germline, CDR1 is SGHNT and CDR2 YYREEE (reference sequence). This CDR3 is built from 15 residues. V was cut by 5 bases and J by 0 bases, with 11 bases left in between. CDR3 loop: CASSSSGATNEKLFF. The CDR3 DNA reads TGTGCCAGCAGTTCATCAGGGGCAACTAATGAAAAACTGTTTTTT.

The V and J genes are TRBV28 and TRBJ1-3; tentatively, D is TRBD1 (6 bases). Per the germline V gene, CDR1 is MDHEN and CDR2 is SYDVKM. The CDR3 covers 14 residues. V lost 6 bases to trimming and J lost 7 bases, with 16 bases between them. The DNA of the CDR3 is TGTGCCAGCAGCCCAACAGGGAATAGGAACACCATATATTTT. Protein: CASSPTGNRNTIYF.

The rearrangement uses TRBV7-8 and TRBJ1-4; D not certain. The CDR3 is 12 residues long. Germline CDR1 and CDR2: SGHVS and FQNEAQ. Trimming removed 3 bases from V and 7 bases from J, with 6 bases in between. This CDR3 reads CASSLGAEKLFF. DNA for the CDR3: TGTGCCAGCAGCTTGGGAGCTGAAAAACTGTTTTTT.

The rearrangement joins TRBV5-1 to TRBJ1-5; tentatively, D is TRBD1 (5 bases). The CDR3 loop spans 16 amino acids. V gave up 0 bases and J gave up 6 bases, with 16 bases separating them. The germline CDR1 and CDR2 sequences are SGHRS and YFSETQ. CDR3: CASSLEGMGGSQPQHF. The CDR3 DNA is TGCGCCAGCAGCTTGGAAGGGATGGGGGGAAGTCAGCCCCAGCATTTT.

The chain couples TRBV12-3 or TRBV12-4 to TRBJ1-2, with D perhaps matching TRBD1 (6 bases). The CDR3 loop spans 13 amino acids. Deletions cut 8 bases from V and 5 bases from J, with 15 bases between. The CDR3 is CASGSWGLYGYTF. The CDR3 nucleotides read TGTGCCAGCGGGAGTTGGGGGCTTTATGGCTACACCTTC.

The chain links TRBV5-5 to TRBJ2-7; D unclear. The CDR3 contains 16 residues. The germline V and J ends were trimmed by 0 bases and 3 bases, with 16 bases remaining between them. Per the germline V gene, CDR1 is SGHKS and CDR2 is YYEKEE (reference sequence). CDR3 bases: TGTGCCAGCAGCTTGGCCTCCTCTAGGTCGGTCTACGAGCAGTACTTC. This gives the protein CASSLASSRSVYEQYF.

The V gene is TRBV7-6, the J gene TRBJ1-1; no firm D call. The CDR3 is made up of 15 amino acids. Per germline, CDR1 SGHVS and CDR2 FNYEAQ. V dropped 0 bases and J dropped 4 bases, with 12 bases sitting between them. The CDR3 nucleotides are TGTGCCAGCAGCTTAGCGGGAGGGTCCCCCACTGAAGCTTTCTTT. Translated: CASSLAGGSPTEAFF.

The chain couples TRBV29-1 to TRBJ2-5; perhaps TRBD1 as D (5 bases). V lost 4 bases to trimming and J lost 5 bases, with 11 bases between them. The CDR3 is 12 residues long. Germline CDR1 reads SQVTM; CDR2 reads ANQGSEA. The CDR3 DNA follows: TGCAGCGTTGTGTGGCAGGGTGAGACCCAGTACTTC. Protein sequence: CSVVWQGETQYF.

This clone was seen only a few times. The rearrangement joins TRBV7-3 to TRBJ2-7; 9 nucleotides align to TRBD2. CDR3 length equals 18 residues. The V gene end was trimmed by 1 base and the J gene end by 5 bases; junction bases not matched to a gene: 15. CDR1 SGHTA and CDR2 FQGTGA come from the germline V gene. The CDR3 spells CASSLNRVSGSLLDEQYF. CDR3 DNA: TGTGCCAGCAGCTTAAATCGGGTTAGCGGGAGTTTATTGGACGAGCAGTACTTC.

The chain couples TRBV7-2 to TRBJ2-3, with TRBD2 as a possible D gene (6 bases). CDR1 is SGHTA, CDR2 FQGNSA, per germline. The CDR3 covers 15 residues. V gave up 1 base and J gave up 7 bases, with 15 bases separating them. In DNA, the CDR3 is TGTGCCAGCAGCTTAGAGGAGGGAAGTTGGAATACGCAGTATTTT. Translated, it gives CASSLEEGSWNTQYF.

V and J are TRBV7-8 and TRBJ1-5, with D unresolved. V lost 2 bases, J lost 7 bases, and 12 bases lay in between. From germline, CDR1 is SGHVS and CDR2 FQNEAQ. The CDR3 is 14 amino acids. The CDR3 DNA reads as TGTGCCAGCAGCTTAAGGAGAGGTCGACAGCCCCAGCATTTT. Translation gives CASSLRRGRQPQHF.